Below are 9 T cell receptor beta chains sequenced from a single sample in a study of blood T cell repertoires in COVID-19. Method: immunoSEQ multiplex PCR; TCRdb's copy keeps in-frame clones and lacks some. The sample consists of about 200,000 clones, roughly 90% of them appearing once. The specimen sequenced was peripheral blood. These receptors were taken from a man aged 50 or older with acute or convalescent COVID-19.

The sample holds one count of this clone. CDR3 nucleotide sequence: TGTGCCAGTAGTATCCCCAGGGCGAACACTGAAGCTTTCTTT. The encoded protein is CASSIPRANTEAFF. This sequence joins TRBV19 and TRBJ1-1; possibly TRBD1 for D (5 bases). Germline CDR1 is LNHDA and CDR2 is SQIVND (reference sequence). The V gene lost 3 bases and the J gene lost 1 base, with 9 bases spanning the gap. CDR3 length: 14 amino acids.

The chain employs TRBV7-2 and TRBJ1-2; D is unresolved. Germline V gene lookup returns CDR1 SGHTA and CDR2 FQGNSA. Trimming left V 2 bases short and J 6 bases short, with 10 bases between. The CDR3 is 13 residues long. As DNA, the CDR3 is TGTGCCAGCAGCTTATTTACCACAGATGGCTACACCTTC. The encoded protein is CASSLFTTDGYTF.

The rearrangement uses TRBV7-2 and TRBJ2-2, with D perhaps matching TRBD1 (6 bases). The ends were cut back, 5 bases at V and 1 base at J, with 14 bases in the middle. The CDR3 has 16 amino acids. Germline V gives CDR1 SGHTA, CDR2 FQGNSA. CDR3 DNA: TGTGCCAGCAGCCAGAGGACAGAGAAGAACACCGGGGAGCTGTTTTTT. Protein product: CASSQRTEKNTGELFF.

The chain recombines TRBV7-2 with TRBJ2-2; TRBD2 aligns across 7 bases. Trimming cost V 5 bases and J 2 bases; bases outside gene matches: 5. The CDR3 length is 15 residues. In germline, CDR1 is SGHTA, CDR2 FQGNSA. The CDR3: CASSPTSANTGELFF. The DNA of the CDR3 is TGTGCCAGCAGCCCAACTAGCGCAAACACCGGGGAGCTGTTTTTT.

J is TRBJ2-1 and V is TRBV5-5; D perhaps matches TRBD2 (5 bases). The CDR3 sequence is 15 residues long. Per germline, CDR1 SGHKS and CDR2 YYEKEE (reference sequence). Trimming shortened V by 7 bases and J by 0 bases, and 14 bases separated the two germline ends. The CDR3 DNA is TGTGCCAGCTGTGTGCAGGCGGGCTCCTACAATGAGCAGTTCTTC. Residues: CASCVQAGSYNEQFF.

This clone was observed a handful of times. At the DNA level, this CDR3 is encoded by other sequences in the same sample as well. The V gene is TRBV19, the J gene TRBJ1-5; TRBD1 aligns across 10 bases. The CDR3 contains 14 residues. V lost 6 bases and J lost 2; bases outside the gene matches: 1. Per the germline V gene, CDR1 is LNHDA and CDR2 is SQIVND (reference sequence). CDR3 loop: CASSGTGGNQPQHF. The CDR3 nucleotides read TGTGCCAGTAGCGGGACAGGGGGCAATCAGCCCCAGCATTTT. Together with reference TRBV19 and TRBJ1-5, the CDR3 gives the full variable domain: DGGITQSPKYLFRKEGQNVTLSCEQNLNHDAMYWYRQDPGQGLRLIYYSQIVNDFQKGDIAEGYSVSREKKESFPLTVTSAQKNPTAFYLCASSGTGGNQPQHFGDGTRLSIL.

This rearrangement joins TRBV5-6 to TRBJ1-6, with 8 bases that match TRBD1. V lost 3 bases and J lost 5; bases outside the gene matches: 1. The CDR3 contains 14 residues. Germline V lookup: CDR1 SGHDT, CDR2 YYEEEE. The CDR3 sequence: CASSSGGHNSPLHF. CDR3 in DNA: TGTGCCAGCAGCTCAGGGGGCCATAATTCACCCCTCCACTTT.

V gene TRBV3-1 (or the pseudogene TRBV3-2) combines with J gene TRBJ2-5, with D perhaps TRBD1 (6 bases). The CDR3 consists of 14 residues. V shed 0 bases and J shed 5 bases, with 10 bases lying between them. Germline V gives CDR1 LGHDT, CDR2 YNNKEL (reference sequence). The chain's CDR3 is CASSQDPGQETQYF. The CDR3 DNA follows: TGTGCCAGCAGCCAAGATCCCGGACAGGAGACCCAGTACTTC.

The CDR3 nucleotides are TGTGCCAGCAGTACTCGGGGAGACGCCGGGGAGCTGTTTTTT. Encoded protein: CASSTRGDAGELFF. The rearrangement links TRBV25-1 to TRBJ2-2, with D possibly TRBD2 on 5 matching bases. The CDR3 runs 14 residues. V was pared by 5 bases and J by 6 bases, with 13 bases between. The germline gives CDR1 MGHDK, CDR2 SYGVNS.